This entry lists 27 T cell receptor beta chains sequenced from one sample in a study of blood T cell repertoires in COVID-19. Sequencing used immunoSEQ multiplex PCR; TCRdb keeps in-frame clones, though not all of them. The sample records fewer than 450,000 clones, less than 90% being singletons. The source material was PBMCs or T cells enriched from blood (not recorded which). Source of these receptors: a woman aged 30 to 39 who had recovered from COVID-19.

V and J are TRBV18 and TRBJ1-1, with a weak D call TRBD1 (6 bases). There are 16 residues in the CDR3. Germline values: CDR1 KGHSH, CDR2 LQKENI. Trimming took 3 bases from V and 0 from J, leaving 14 bases between them. Here the CDR3 reads CASSPGPGHLNTEAFF. The CDR3 coding sequence is TGTGCCAGCTCACCGGGCCCGGGACACTTGAACACTGAAGCTTTCTTT.

The chain employs TRBV29-1 and TRBJ1-2; D remains ambiguous. V was clipped by 3 bases and J by 4 bases, with 9 bases between them. CDR3 length: 12 residues. From germline, CDR1 is SQVTM and CDR2 ANQGSEA. The CDR3 bases are TGCAGCGTTGAGGCTCCCCCCTATGGCTACACCTTC. Translated: CSVEAPPYGYTF.

The chain is built from TRBV20-1 and TRBJ1-1, with D hard to call. Germline V gene data show CDR1 as DFQATT and CDR2 as SNEGSKA (reference sequence). The ends were cut back, 3 bases at V and 1 base at J, with 12 bases in the middle. The length of the CDR3 is 14 residues. The CDR3 DNA reads TGCAGTGCTAGTAGCGGCGGAAAGAACACTGAAGCTTTCTTT. Residues: CSASSGGKNTEAFF.

The rearrangement uses TRBV28 and TRBJ2-3; 8 nucleotides agree with TRBD2. The V and J ends lost 7 bases and 2 bases, in that order; junction bases with no gene match: 5. The CDR3 totals 14 residues. Germline values: CDR1 MDHEN, CDR2 SYDVKM. The CDR3 coding sequence is TGTGCCAGCAAACCGGGGGGGGCCACAGATACGCAGTATTTT. Translation gives CASKPGGATDTQYF. The complete variable domain, with remaining parts taken from reference TRBV28 and TRBJ2-3, reads DVKVTQSSRYLVKRTGEKVFLECVQDMDHENMFWYRQDPGLGLRLIYFSYDVKMKEKGDIPEGYSVSREKKERFSLILESASTNQTSMYLCASKPGGATDTQYFGPGTRLTVL.

This chain connects TRBV27 to TRBJ1-1; D remains unclear. V lost 0 bases to trimming and J lost 1 base, with 9 bases between them. CDR1 is MNHEY, CDR2 SMNVEV, per germline (reference sequence). The CDR3 runs to 15 residues. The CDR3 sequence is CASSLSDAGNTEAFF. The CDR3 region has the DNA TGTGCCAGCAGTTTATCCGACGCAGGGAACACTGAAGCTTTCTTT.

The genes are TRBV6-5 and TRBJ2-5; 8 nucleotides line up with TRBD2. The CDR3 runs to 14 residues. The V gene end was trimmed by 6 bases and the J gene end by 1 base; junction bases not matched to a gene: 4. Germline-derived CDR1 and CDR2 are MNHEY and SVGAGI. Written as DNA, the CDR3 is TGTGCCAGCAGCAAGCGGGGGTTCCAAGAGACCCAGTACTTC. Its translation: CASSKRGFQETQYF.

The CDR3 DNA follows: TGTGCCAGCAGCTTAGGGCCTAGCGGGGGCGGCCTCGACGAGCAGTACTTC. Translated, it gives CASSLGPSGGGLDEQYF. The chain combines TRBV7-6 with TRBJ2-7, with 10 bases matching TRBD2. V trimming: 1 base; J trimming: 5 bases; junction bases outside the gene matches: 11. The CDR3 totals 17 residues. Germline V gives CDR1 SGHVS, CDR2 FNYEAQ.

The chain uses TRBV10-2 and TRBJ2-3; TRBD2 might be the D (7 bases). CDR1 is WSHSY and CDR2 is SAAADI in the germline V gene. Trimming pared 8 bases from V and 7 bases from J, leaving 22 bases between. The CDR3 is 15 residues long. The CDR3 loop reads CASLVTWGGINTQYF. CDR3 in DNA: TGCGCCAGCTTAGTGACATGGGGGGGCATAAATACGCAGTATTTT.

This chain connects TRBV6-5 to TRBJ1-5; TRBD1 matches 10 bases. J lost 4 bases, V lost 6 bases, and 6 bases had no gene match. Germline V gene data show CDR1 as MNHEY and CDR2 as SVGAGI. This CDR3 has 15 amino acids. The CDR3 region is CASRVGQGNNQPQHF. The CDR3 DNA sequence: TGTGCCAGCAGGGTGGGACAGGGGAATAATCAGCCCCAGCATTTT.

The chain recombines TRBV19 with TRBJ1-1; the D gene is possibly TRBD1 (5 bases). Trimming left V 3 bases short and J 1 base short, with 9 bases between. Germline assignment: CDR1 LNHDA and CDR2 SQIVND (reference sequence). This CDR3 comprises 14 residues. The CDR3 reads CASSISQGNTEAFF. The CDR3 region has the DNA TGTGCCAGTAGTATTTCCCAGGGGAACACTGAAGCTTTCTTT.

This chain connects TRBV15 to TRBJ1-5, with a weak D call TRBD1 (5 bases). The V gene lost 0 bases and the J gene lost 10 bases, with 16 bases spanning the gap. Germline-derived CDR1 and CDR2 are LNHNV and YYDKDF (reference sequence). The CDR3 is made up of 15 amino acids. CDR3 nucleotide sequence: TGTGCCACCAGCAGAGATCGGAGCAGGGATCCACCCCAGCATTTT. Protein: CATSRDRSRDPPQHF. Filled out from reference TRBV15 and TRBJ1-5, the complete variable domain reads DAMVIQNPRYQVTQFGKPVTLSCSQTLNHNVMYWYQQKSSQAPKLLFHYYDKDFNNEADTPDNFQSRRPNTSFCFLDIRSPGLGDTAMYLCATSRDRSRDPPQHFGDGTRLSIL.

The chain is built from TRBV19 and TRBJ2-3; D gene unclear. The CDR3 has 13 amino acids. Trimming pared 8 bases from V and 4 bases from J, leaving 13 bases between. Germline CDR1 is LNHDA and CDR2 is SQIVND (reference sequence). In DNA form, the CDR3 reads TGTGCCAGTTCCCACTCAAGTCCAGATACGCAGTATTTT. Its protein product is CASSHSSPDTQYF.

This chain uses TRBV28 with TRBJ1-2; no definite D call. Germline V gene lookup returns CDR1 MDHEN and CDR2 SYDVKM. With 2 bases removed from V and 4 bases from J, the gap between germline ends came to 5 bases. The CDR3 is 12 amino acids. The CDR3 loop reads CASSLRGYGYTF. In DNA form, the CDR3 reads TGTGCCAGCAGTTTACGGGGCTATGGCTACACCTTC.

The rearrangement uses TRBV28 and TRBJ1-1; possible D gene TRBD1, 5 bases. Germline assignment: CDR1 MDHEN and CDR2 SYDVKM. This CDR3 spans 14 amino acids. V was pared by 6 bases and J by 5 bases, with 16 bases between. The CDR3 loop reads CASRGGTLGTEAFF. The CDR3 bases are TGTGCCAGCAGGGGGGGGACTCTGGGTACTGAAGCTTTCTTT.

This chain joins TRBV18 and TRBJ2-7; 9 positions match TRBD1. The germline V gene has CDR1 KGHSH and CDR2 LQKENI. CDR3 length equals 14 residues. V lost 8 bases to trimming and J lost 2 bases; unmatched junction nucleotides: 7. CDR3 in DNA: TGTGCCAGCAGACCCGGGACAGGGACCTACGAGCAGTACTTC. Amino acids: CASRPGTGTYEQYF.

This clone was seen just once. J is TRBJ1-2 and V is TRBV28; 8 bases map to TRBD1. From germline, CDR1 is MDHEN and CDR2 SYDVKM. The CDR3 is 15 residues long. After removal of 6 bases from V and 4 bases from J, the junction contained 10 bases not matched to a gene. CDR3 in DNA: TGTGCCAGCAGACCCCCACAGGGGGGGCTCTATGGCTACACCTTC. This gives the protein CASRPPQGGLYGYTF.

CDR3 amino acids: CASSPGIGPNTEAFF. The CDR3 DNA reads TGTGCCAGCAGTCCCGGGATAGGACCGAACACTGAAGCTTTCTTT. The chain carries TRBV28 and TRBJ1-1; no clear D. Germline V CDR1 and CDR2: MDHEN, SYDVKM. The CDR3 spans 15 residues. Trimming left V 5 bases short and J 1 base short, with 14 bases between.

The chain is built from TRBV28 and TRBJ1-4; 8 nucleotides match TRBD1. Losses at the gene ends were 7 bases for V and 2 bases for J; bases not matched to a gene: 6. Germline V CDR1 and CDR2: MDHEN, SYDVKM. This CDR3 is 15 amino acids long. CDR3 coding DNA: TGTGCCAGCACTAGACAGGGGAGCACTAATGAAAAACTGTTTTTT. This translates into CASTRQGSTNEKLFF.

In this sample, this clone turned up once. The chain recombines TRBV7-9 with TRBJ2-5, with TRBD2 identical over 7 bases. The CDR3 is 18 residues long. Germline V lookup: CDR1 SEHNR, CDR2 FQNEAQ (reference sequence). Trimming took 1 base from V and 1 from J; bases not matched to a gene: 12. The CDR3 protein is CASSLGLGSGPVQETQYF. The CDR3 DNA sequence: TGTGCCAGCAGCTTAGGGCTCGGTAGCGGGCCCGTCCAAGAGACCCAGTACTTC.

The gene calls are TRBV15 and TRBJ2-5; 9 nucleotides align to TRBD1. The V gene's germline CDR1 is LNHNV and CDR2 YYDKDF (reference sequence). V shed 3 bases, J shed 4 bases, and the junction held 3 bases outside the gene matches. The CDR3 runs 14 residues. This CDR3 is CATSRDRGAETQYF. CDR3 in DNA: TGTGCCACCAGCAGGGACAGGGGAGCAGAGACCCAGTACTTC.

The chain joins TRBV29-1 to TRBJ2-3; 8 nucleotides agree with TRBD2. Germline CDR1 is SQVTM and CDR2 is ANQGSEA. CDR3 size: 15 residues. The V gene end was trimmed by 8 bases and the J gene end by 5 bases; junction bases not matched to a gene: 15. In DNA form, the CDR3 reads TGCAGCATCTACGACAGCGGGGGCCGAAGAGATACGCAGTATTTT. It translates to CSIYDSGGRRDTQYF.

This chain connects TRBV24-1 to TRBJ2-3, with 7 bases identical to TRBD2. The V and J ends lost 7 bases and 1 base, in that order; junction bases with no gene match: 4. The CDR3 totals 14 residues. Germline assignment: CDR1 KGHDR and CDR2 SFDVKD. DNA of the CDR3: TGTGCCACCAGGGCGGCGGGGGGCACAGATACGCAGTATTTT. This gives the protein CATRAAGGTDTQYF.

This clone was seen only a few times. The chain recombines TRBV7-2 with TRBJ2-3, with 8 bases matching TRBD2. CDR3 length: 16 amino acids. Germline CDR1 reads SGHTA; CDR2 reads FQGNSA. Trimming removed 4 bases from V and 2 bases from J; junction bases left unmatched: 8. CDR3 amino acids: CASSSPSGGFTDTQYF. CDR3 sequence (DNA): TGTGCCAGCAGCTCCCCCAGCGGGGGCTTCACAGATACGCAGTATTTT.

The chain joins TRBV2 to TRBJ2-3; 11 bases agree with TRBD2. CDR1 and CDR2 (germline): SNHLY, FYNNEI. Trimming removed 6 bases from V and 4 bases from J; junction bases left unmatched: 6. This CDR3 comprises 15 residues. CDR3: CASRSSGGASDTQYF. The CDR3 DNA reads TGTGCCAGCAGGAGTAGCGGGGGGGCGTCAGATACGCAGTATTTT.

The chain carries TRBV5-8 and TRBJ1-3; D gene ambiguous. Germline loops: CDR1 SGHTS, CDR2 YDEGEE. The CDR3 spans 14 residues. Trimming stripped 1 base from V and 3 bases from J, with 8 bases between. CDR3 residues: CASSLTTGGNTIYF. The CDR3 DNA follows: TGTGCCAGCAGCTTGACTACTGGTGGAAACACCATATATTTT.

The V gene is TRBV19, the J gene TRBJ2-7; D is ambiguous. The CDR3 loop spans 14 amino acids. V shed 5 bases and J shed 7 bases, with 18 bases lying between them. The germline gives CDR1 LNHDA, CDR2 SQIVND (reference sequence). The CDR3 DNA reads as TGTGCCAGTAGTCGAGGTGAAACCCGTACGGAGCAGTACTTC. Its protein is CASSRGETRTEQYF.

This clone was seen only once. This rearrangement joins TRBV30 to TRBJ1-5; 7 bases map to TRBD1. Germline CDR1 is GTSNPN and CDR2 is SVGIG (reference sequence). Unmatched junction bases numbered 8, after V lost 1 base and J lost 2 bases. The CDR3 contains 16 residues. The DNA of the CDR3 is TGTGCCTGGAGTGACCCTCAGGGGACAGGCAATCAGCCCCAGCATTTT. This translates into CAWSDPQGTGNQPQHF.